The rows below give T cell receptor beta chains drawn from one sample of a study of response to subunit inactivated influenza vaccine. TCRdb re-called the RT-PCR reads through MiXCR, storing one row per CDR3 protein. The table has hundreds of thousands of distinct CDR3 sequences, just over 20% seen once. The specimen was PBMCs from blood, collected less than 22 months after vaccination. The receptors derive from a man aged 50-75 years who received an inactivated influenza vaccine. Each CDR3 is given with its conserved first and last residue. Fields, in order: D gene, V gene, clone size, J gene, CDR3 DNA, CDR3 protein. D genes are given only for firm matches. The size of a clone is reported for some rows only, either as once, few or many, or as a class for expanded clones.

TRBD2,TRBV4-1,.,TRBJ2-1,TGCGCCAGCAGCCGAGAGACTAGCGGGGGGTACAATGAGCAGTTCTTC,CASSRETSGGYNEQFF
.,TRBV23-1,few,TRBJ1-2,TGCGCCAGCAGTCCCCGGCCAGCCAACAACTATGGCTACACCTTC,CASSPRPANNYGYTF
.,TRBV12-3/TRBV12-4,few,TRBJ1-5,TGTGCCAGCAGTTTAAGCGGGGAAAATCAGGCCCAGCATTTT,CASSLSGENQAQHF
.,TRBV7-2,many,TRBJ1-1,TGTGCCAGCAGCTTAGCGGGAAGGAACACTGAAGCTTTCTTT,CASSLAGRNTEAFF
.,TRBV7-3,few,TRBJ2-5,TGTGCCAGCAGCTTAATGGGGGGACAGCAAGAGACCCAGTACTTC,CASSLMGGQQETQYF
.,TRBV11-3,once,TRBJ2-2,TGTGCCAGCAGCTTATTACGCGGGGAGCTGTTTTTT,CASSLLRGELFF
.,TRBV18,few,TRBJ1-5,TGTGCCAGCTCACCTTCCCTTAGGGGTCCCCTTCATAGCAATCAGCCCCAGCATTTT,CASSPSLRGPLHSNQPQHF
.,TRBV5-4,.,TRBJ2-5,TGTGCCAGCAGCTTGGATCCGGGAGAGGAGACCCAGTACTTC,CASSLDPGEETQYF
TRBD1,TRBV20-1,.,TRBJ2-7,TGCAGTGCTACTGCCGGGGACAGGGTTTTCGACGAGCAGTACTTC,CSATAGDRVFDEQYF
.,TRBV20-1,.,TRBJ1-1,TGCAGTGCTACCGTCACGACCGCGTACTCCCCCACTGAAGCTTTCTTT,CSATVTTAYSPTEAFF
TRBD1,TRBV4-3,.,TRBJ2-2,TGCGCCAGCAGCCAAGAGACAGGGGTCACCGGGGAGCTGTTTTTT,CASSQETGVTGELFF
TRBD2,TRBV5-5,few,TRBJ2-1,TGTGCCAGCAGCTCACCGGGACTAGCGGGAGTTGAGCAGTTCTTC,CASSSPGLAGVEQFF
.,TRBV6-2/TRBV6-3,.,TRBJ1-5,TGTGCCAGCAGTTACCGGACAGATAGCAATCAGCCCCAGCATTTT,CASSYRTDSNQPQHF
.,TRBV5-4,.,TRBJ2-4,TGTGCCAGCAGCATACAGGGAGCCAAAAACATTCAGTACTTC,CASSIQGAKNIQYF
TRBD1,TRBV6-5,.,TRBJ1-2,TGTGCCAGCAGTTACTCGGGGACAGGGTCACGATTAAACTATGGCTACACCTTC,CASSYSGTGSRLNYGYTF
.,TRBV3-1,few,TRBJ1-1,TGTGCCAGCAGCCAAGCAGGGGTTGAAGCTTTCTTT,CASSQAGVEAFF
.,TRBV28,.,TRBJ2-7,TGTGCCAGCAGTGGACCCGGGGGAGTCTACGAGCAGTACTTC,CASSGPGGVYEQYF
.,TRBV7-2,many,TRBJ2-5,TGTGCCAGCAGCTTAGTTAGGGCTCGGGGAGAGACCCAGTACTTC,CASSLVRARGETQYF
.,TRBV6-5,few,TRBJ1-1,TGTGCCAGCAGTTACTCGGAAGTGGTAAACACTGAAGCTTTCTTT,CASSYSEVVNTEAFF
.,TRBV7-2,few,TRBJ1-2,TGTGCCAGCAGCTCACAGTCAACGGGGGCGCTGGGCTATGGCTACACCTTC,CASSSQSTGALGYGYTF
.,TRBV12-3/TRBV12-4,.,TRBJ1-2,TGTGCCAGCAGTTTGGAGCACTTTCGATATGGCTACACCTTC,CASSLEHFRYGYTF
TRBD1,TRBV5-1,.,TRBJ1-1,TGCGCCAGCAGCTTGTGGCCTACAGGGGCGGACACTGAAGCTTTCTTT,CASSLWPTGADTEAFF
.,TRBV6-1,.,TRBJ2-7,TGTGCCAGCAGTAAAATCTCCTACGTGCAGTACTTC,CASSKISYVQYF